This is a list of T cell receptor beta chains from one sample in a study of blood T cell repertoires in COVID-19. Measured with immunoSEQ multiplex PCR; TCRdb has only the in-frame clones, and not every one. Of 200,000 to 250,000 clones listed, 80% to 85% are singletons. Material: peripheral blood. Every receptor here comes from a human donor in a cohort sampled during active COVID-19. Both conserved end residues are part of each CDR3. The D gene is left open where the match is weak. Expanded clones are given a class, and other clones once, few, many or no size at all.

NA,TRBJ2-7,TRBD2,TRBV19,CASSPAAGGSYEQYF,TGTGCCAGTAGCCCCGCGGCGGGAGGCTCCTACGAGCAGTACTTC
few,TRBJ2-2,NA,TRBV6-2/TRBV6-3,CASSSDSHHTGELFF,TGTGCCAGCAGTTCCGACAGTCACCACACCGGGGAGCTGTTTTTT
NA,TRBJ2-7,NA,TRBV9,CASSVAGGSEQYF,TGTGCCAGCAGCGTAGCTGGGGGCAGCGAGCAGTACTTC
NA,TRBJ2-7,TRBD2,TRBV5-1,CASSLPSGTAEQYF,TGCGCCAGCAGCTTGCCCAGCGGGACGGCCGAGCAGTACTTC
NA,TRBJ2-7,NA,TRBV19,CASSLQVDYEQYF,TGTGCCAGTAGTCTTCAGGTCGATTACGAGCAGTACTTC
NA,TRBJ2-7,TRBD2,TRBV19,CASSWNLAGGAYEQYF,TGTGCCAGTAGCTGGAATCTAGCGGGTGGCGCCTACGAGCAGTACTTC
NA,TRBJ2-6,NA,TRBV29-1,CSVEHGNSGANVLTF,TGCAGCGTTGAACACGGGAACTCTGGGGCCAACGTCCTGACTTTC
NA,TRBJ1-3,NA,TRBV29-1,CSVETDSGNTIYF,TGCAGCGTGGAGACAGACTCTGGAAACACCATATATTTT
NA,TRBJ1-5,TRBD1,TRBV3-1/TRBV3-2,CASSQTGTGGNGQPQHF,TGTGCCAGCAGCCAAACCGGGACAGGGGGTAATGGTCAGCCCCAGCATTTT
once,TRBJ2-6,NA,TRBV6-6,CASSQRAYSGANVLTF,TGTGCCAGCAGCCAGAGGGCGTACTCTGGGGCCAACGTCCTGACTTTC
NA,TRBJ2-2,NA,TRBV5-1,CASSSRPSGVTGELFF,TGCGCCAGCAGCTCTCGTCCCAGCGGCGTCACCGGGGAGCTGTTTTTT
once,TRBJ1-5,NA,TRBV19,CASSMRGGFNQPQHF,TGTGCCAGTAGTATGAGGGGGGGTTTTAATCAGCCCCAGCATTTT
NA,TRBJ1-2,NA,TRBV28,CASSLGFYGYTF,TGTGCCAGCAGTTTAGGCTTCTATGGCTACACCTTC
few,TRBJ2-2,TRBD2,TRBV18,CASSPTSGSRSGELFF,TGTGCCAGCTCACCAACTAGCGGGAGTAGATCCGGGGAGCTGTTTTTT
NA,TRBJ2-7,TRBD1,TRBV7-2,CASSSTGTGWVEQYF,TGTGCCAGCAGCTCCACCGGGACAGGGTGGGTCGAGCAGTACTTC
NA,TRBJ1-4,NA,TRBV7-2,CASSPSQGRVREKLFF,TGTGCCAGCAGCCCCTCCCAGGGTAGGGTCAGGGAAAAACTGTTTTTT
NA,TRBJ2-7,TRBD1,TRBV5-6,CASRRQGEIYEQYF,TGTGCCAGCCGGAGACAGGGGGAAATCTACGAGCAGTACTTC
NA,TRBJ2-7,TRBD2,TRBV28,CASRPRLAGGSYEQYF,TGTGCCAGCAGGCCCAGACTAGCGGGGGGCTCCTACGAGCAGTACTTC
NA,TRBJ1-1,TRBD1,TRBV6-2/TRBV6-3,CASSYRGQGHTEAFF,TGTGCCAGCAGTTACCGCGGACAGGGGCACACTGAAGCTTTCTTT
NA,TRBJ2-2,NA,TRBV3-1/TRBV3-2,CASSLQEGLTNTGELFF,TGTGCCAGCAGCCTTCAGGAGGGCCTCACGAACACCGGGGAGCTGTTTTTT
few,TRBJ2-1,TRBD2,TRBV4-1,CASSQGGGLADEQFF,TGCGCCAGCAGCCAAGGCGGGGGGCTAGCAGATGAGCAGTTCTTC
NA,TRBJ1-5,TRBD1,TRBV28,CASSLQGGQPQHF,TGTGCCAGCAGTTTACAGGGGGGTCAGCCCCAGCATTTT
NA,TRBJ2-7,NA,TRBV5-5,CASSLVTSYEQYF,TGTGCCAGCAGCTTGGTGACTTCCTACGAGCAGTACTTC
NA,TRBJ1-2,NA,TRBV4-2,CASSPQRRYYGYTF,TGTGCCAGCAGCCCCCAGCGGCGCTACTATGGCTACACCTTC
NA,TRBJ2-7,NA,TRBV7-3,CASSLNGGAVYEQYF,TGTGCCAGCAGCTTAAACGGCGGGGCGGTTTACGAGCAGTACTTC
NA,TRBJ1-1,NA,TRBV9,CASSAYRTPNTEAFF,TGTGCCAGCAGCGCATACAGGACCCCGAACACTGAAGCTTTCTTT
NA,TRBJ1-1,TRBD1,TRBV24-1,CATSGQGATEAFF,TGTGCCACCAGCGGACAGGGGGCCACTGAAGCTTTCTTT
NA,TRBJ1-5,NA,TRBV6-2/TRBV6-3,CASSDRHQPQHF,TGTGCCAGCAGTGACAGACATCAGCCCCAGCATTTT
NA,TRBJ2-3,TRBD2,TRBV24-1,CATSPGLAGGSGTQYF,TGTGCCACCAGTCCGGGACTAGCGGGAGGATCTGGTACGCAGTATTTT
NA,TRBJ2-7,TRBD2,TRBV6-2/TRBV6-3,CASSQGLAINYEQYF,TGTGCCAGCAGCCAAGGACTAGCGATTAACTACGAGCAGTACTTC
NA,TRBJ2-6,NA,TRBV4-3,CASSQDRQGIVPGANVLTF,TGCGCCAGCAGCCAAGATCGTCAGGGTATAGTCCCTGGGGCCAACGTCCTGACTTTC
NA,TRBJ2-5,NA,TRBV9,CASSATGGMVETQYF,TGTGCCAGCAGCGCCACAGGTGGGATGGTTGAGACCCAGTACTTC
NA,TRBJ2-7,NA,TRBV29-1,CSATTGTSYEQYF,TGCAGCGCGACGACAGGAACCTCCTACGAGCAGTACTTC
NA,TRBJ2-7,TRBD2,TRBV14,CASSQAGRGAYEQYF,TGTGCCAGCAGCCAAGCAGGGCGGGGGGCCTACGAGCAGTACTTC
NA,TRBJ2-7,TRBD1,TRBV19,CASRSGPGQGFYEQYF,TGTGCCAGTAGGAGCGGGCCGGGACAGGGTTTCTACGAGCAGTACTTC
NA,TRBJ2-7,TRBD2,TRBV5-1,CASSLEASGRGEQYF,TGCGCCAGCAGCTTGGAGGCTAGCGGGAGGGGCGAGCAGTACTTC
NA,TRBJ2-7,NA,TRBV7-8,CASSRGRLADNPYEQYF,TGTGCCAGCAGCCGGGGGCGGCTAGCGGACAACCCCTACGAGCAGTACTTC
NA,TRBJ2-7,NA,TRBV7-5,CARSRSGTGVEGQYF,TGTGCCAGAAGCCGCTCCGGGACAGGGGTGGAGGGGCAGTACTTC
NA,TRBJ1-5,NA,TRBV5-1,CASSLDGANQPQHF,TGCGCCAGCAGCTTGGATGGGGCGAATCAGCCCCAGCATTTT
NA,TRBJ2-7,TRBD1,TRBV6-5,CASSPDRGRGYEQYF,TGTGCCAGCAGCCCGGACAGGGGGAGAGGTTACGAGCAGTACTTC
once,TRBJ1-6,NA,TRBV29-1,CSVRDRQNNSPLHF,TGCAGCGTCCGAGATAGACAGAATAATTCACCCCTCCACTTT
NA,TRBJ2-7,TRBD1,TRBV7-9,CASSYWTGGYEQYF,TGTGCCAGCAGCTATTGGACAGGGGGCTACGAGCAGTACTTC
NA,TRBJ2-7,NA,TRBV4-1,CASSQEMRVGAYEQYF,TGCGCCAGCAGCCAAGAAATGAGGGTCGGGGCCTACGAGCAGTACTTC
NA,TRBJ1-4,NA,TRBV4-3,CASSPRRGGPSTNEKLFF,TGCGCCAGCAGCCCCCGAAGGGGGGGCCCCTCAACTAATGAAAAACTGTTTTTT
NA,TRBJ1-2,NA,TRBV7-9,CASSFRGGRGHYGYTF,TGTGCCAGCAGCTTCCGAGGCGGCAGGGGTCACTATGGCTACACCTTC
NA,TRBJ2-3,TRBD2,TRBV7-2,CASSPRLAGRTDTQYF,TGTGCCAGCAGCCCAAGACTAGCGGGGCGTACAGATACGCAGTATTTT
once,TRBJ2-1,TRBD1,TRBV5-4,CASSQPGTANEQFF,TGTGCCAGCAGCCAACCCGGGACAGCGAATGAGCAGTTCTTC
NA,TRBJ1-5,NA,TRBV19,CASSVARNQPQHF,TGTGCCAGTAGTGTCGCCCGGAATCAGCCCCAGCATTTT
NA,TRBJ2-7,NA,TRBV7-9,CASSWERAYEQYF,TGTGCCAGCAGCTGGGAGCGGGCGTACGAGCAGTACTTC
few,TRBJ1-3,TRBD1,TRBV5-4,CASSSRDRGAGNTIYF,TGTGCCAGCAGCTCCCGGGACAGGGGAGCCGGAAACACCATATATTTT
NA,TRBJ1-2,TRBD1,TRBV4-1,CASSSGTGTYGYTF,TGCGCCAGCAGCAGCGGGACAGGGACCTATGGCTACACCTTC
NA,TRBJ2-1,TRBD2,TRBV28,CASAGLAVYNEQFF,TGTGCCAGCGCAGGACTAGCAGTTTACAATGAGCAGTTCTTC
NA,TRBJ2-1,TRBD2,TRBV18,CASFEGLAGDNEQFF,TGTGCCAGCTTCGAAGGACTAGCGGGAGACAATGAGCAGTTCTTC
NA,TRBJ2-2,NA,TRBV3-1/TRBV3-2,CASSPNSGTGELFF,TGTGCCAGCAGTCCCAACTCGGGCACCGGGGAGCTGTTTTTT